This TCR beta chain was sequenced for a study of shared clonotypes between healthy human individuals. Across the whole study: CD4 naive and memory got three plates each, CD8 naive two, CD8 memory one.

Germline CDR1 is SGHTA and CDR2 is FQGTGA. The CDR3 loop spans 13 amino acids. After removal of 4 bases from V and 7 bases from J, the junction contained 5 bases not matched to a gene. Remarks on this clone: The antigen remains unidentified.

How the authors handled the data: With immunoSEQ giving junction-only sequences and no quality scores, filtering differed. Repertoires were generated with immunoSEQ multiplex PCR, while TCRdb's copy carries only in-frame clones and drops some. Clonal size and the V and J genes are those of that table, whereas D and trimming came from the DNA. Of roughly 2.2 million clones listed, roughly 90% are singletons. General study points: The low donor count limited represented genetic and exposure-history diversity. Larger estimated richness was generally recorded for naive subsets relative to memory subsets.

This chain uses TRBV7-3 with TRBJ1-2; 8 bases map to TRBD1. The sequencing input was naive CD4+ T cells from PBMCs. Specified subset: CD45RA+ positively selected. The TCR comes from a man between 18 and 35 years old in good health. Some clones in this sample may be carry-over from other donors' samples. The CDR3 region is CASSSAGQGGYTF. As DNA, the CDR3 is TGTGCCAGCAGCTCGGCTGGACAGGGTGGCTACACCTTC.